Listed here are 10 T cell receptor beta chains from one sample, sequenced in a study of Ad26.COV2.S vaccination and SARS-CoV-2 variants. Only in-frame clones appear in the TCRdb table, and some are missing; sequencing was by immunoSEQ multiplex PCR. The sample includes approximately 420,000 clones, more than 75% seen only once; the top ten take around 3.6%. The treatment was: around 19 received Ad26.COV2.S at low or high dose, single or two shots; about five received placebo; per-sample allocation not given. Vaccine and placebo recipients were sampled on day 63 after the first injection. Sequencing was performed on peripheral blood, taken in a trial of Ad26.COV2.S vaccine versus placebo. Receptors were obtained from a person between 18 and 65 years old who received the Ad26.COV2.S COVID-19 vaccine or a placebo.

The rearrangement joins TRBV27 to TRBJ2-3; 7 bases are a match to TRBD2. The CDR3 loop spans 15 amino acids. With V trimmed by 3 bases and J by 6 bases, 9 bases remained unmatched. The V gene's germline CDR1 is MNHEY and CDR2 SMNVEV (reference sequence). CDR3 sequence (DNA): TGTGCCAGCAGTTTGTCTCTAGCGGTTATGGATACGCAGTATTTT. This gives the protein CASSLSLAVMDTQYF.

This clone has a handful of counts. The chain joins TRBV12-3 or TRBV12-4 to TRBJ1-5; weak D call: TRBD1 (6 bases). V lost 2 bases and J lost 9, with 11 bases in between. The CDR3 contains 13 residues. The CDR3 nucleotides read TGTGCCAGCAGTTTAAACAGGGATCGGCCCCAGCATTTT. This encodes CASSLNRDRPQHF.

This clone was recorded once. This sample also contains other DNA sequences that code for the same CDR3. The rearrangement uses TRBV12-3 or TRBV12-4 and TRBJ2-7, with a tentative D call TRBD2 (6 bases). The CDR3 spans 11 residues. V was trimmed by 3 bases and J by 6 bases, leaving 6 bases between them. This CDR3 is CASSLRGEQYF. The CDR3 region has the DNA TGTGCCAGCAGTTTGCGGGGCGAGCAGTACTTC.

The V and J genes are TRBV19 and TRBJ2-6, with TRBD1 matching 8 bases. CDR1 is LNHDA, CDR2 SQIVND, per germline (reference sequence). The CDR3 length is 16 residues. The trim removed 3 bases at V and 12 bases at J, leaving 13 bases unmatched. The chain's CDR3 is CASSMRLDRVRAVLTF. The CDR3 nucleotides are TGTGCCAGTAGTATGCGCCTGGACAGGGTTCGTGCCGTCCTGACTTTC.

The chain carries TRBV6-4 and TRBJ2-1; 13 bases are shared with TRBD2. The J segment lost 5 bases and the V segment lost 3 bases, leaving 1 base of the junction unmatched. Germline V CDR1 and CDR2: MRHNA, SNTAGT. This CDR3 spans 15 amino acids. The CDR3 bases are TGTGCCAGCAGTGAAGGGACTAGCGGGGACAATGAGCAGTTCTTC. This sequence encodes CASSEGTSGDNEQFF.

The rearrangement uses TRBV13 and TRBJ1-2; a weak D match, TRBD1 (5 bases). CDR3 length equals 14 residues. With 4 bases removed from V and 1 base from J, the gap between germline ends came to 10 bases. Germline V gene lookup returns CDR1 PRHDT and CDR2 FYEKMQ (reference sequence). The CDR3: CASSSGTVNYGYTF. The CDR3 bases are TGTGCCAGCAGCTCCGGGACGGTTAACTATGGCTACACCTTC.

With respect to this clone: This could be a read error, since a much larger clone is one nucleotide away. V and J are TRBV4-3 and TRBJ1-3; the D gene is possibly TRBD1 (5 bases). Germline CDR1 is LGHNA and CDR2 is YSLEER. The CDR3 is 15 residues long. V lost 7 bases, J lost 1 base, and 14 bases lay in between. The DNA of the CDR3 is TGCGCCAGCAACCACACTTACAGGTCTGGAAACACCATATATTTT. Protein: CASNHTYRSGNTIYF.

The chain couples TRBV10-3 to TRBJ1-2; D remains ambiguous. Germline values: CDR1 ENHRY, CDR2 SYGVKD. The V gene lost 3 bases and the J gene lost 0 bases, with 20 bases spanning the gap. The CDR3 sequence is 18 residues long. DNA of the CDR3: TGTGCCATCAGTGACCCATCCCCTAAGACGGGATCTAACTATGGCTACACCTTC. Protein sequence: CAISDPSPKTGSNYGYTF.

The chain is built from TRBV4-1 and TRBJ1-1; D perhaps matches TRBD1 (6 bases). In germline, CDR1 is MGHRA, CDR2 YSYEKL. Trimming removed 4 bases from V and 2 bases from J, with 11 bases in between. This CDR3 comprises 14 residues. CDR3 amino acids: CASSLGGDNTEAFF. For the CDR3, the DNA is TGCGCCAGCAGCCTTGGGGGCGATAACACTGAAGCTTTCTTT.

The chain has TRBV10-3 and TRBJ2-5, with 7 bases fitting TRBD1. This CDR3 spans 14 amino acids. The germline V gene encodes CDR1 ENHRY and CDR2 SYGVKD. With 4 bases clipped from V and 3 bases from J, the junction kept 5 bases outside the gene matches. This CDR3 is CAISVGTEKETQYF. The CDR3 DNA reads as TGTGCCATCAGTGTGGGGACAGAAAAAGAGACCCAGTACTTC.